This TCR beta chain was observed in a study of CD8+CD57+ T cells in acquired aplastic anemia. The wider study: Healthy donors averaged approximately 10 million reads for CD4+ cells. Study-level points and caveats: Patient and control CD8+ Simpson's diversity was not significantly different. Some 28 sequences, all CD8+ CDR3, were shared between patients and controls.

About this clonotype: What it binds is not known. A much larger clone differs from this one at a single base, so this may be a read error.

CDR3 and TCR beta VDJ profiling relied on a genomic DNA template. TCRdb itself ran the reads through MiXCR, one entry per CDR3 protein. The sample shows 150,000 to 200,000 distinct CDR3 sequences, approximately 43% of them seen only once. The CDR3 contains 13 residues. The V gene's germline CDR1 is SGHTA and CDR2 FQGTGA. This TCR derives from a human donor in good health. The sequencing input was sorted CD4+, CD8+, or CD8+CD57+ T cells (not recorded which) from PBMCs. V gene TRBV7-3 combines with J gene TRBJ1-4; D gene unclear. The CDR3 DNA reads as TGCGCCAGCAGCCTAGGCCAAAATGAAAAACTGGTTTTT. Protein product: CASSLGQNEKLVF.